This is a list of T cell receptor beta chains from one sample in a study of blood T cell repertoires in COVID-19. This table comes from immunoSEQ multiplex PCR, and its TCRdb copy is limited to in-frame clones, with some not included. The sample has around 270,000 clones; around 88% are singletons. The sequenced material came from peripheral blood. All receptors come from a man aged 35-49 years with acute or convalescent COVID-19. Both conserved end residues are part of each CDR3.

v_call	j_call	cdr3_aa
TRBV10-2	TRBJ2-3	CASIEAGSTDTQYF
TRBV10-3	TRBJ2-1	CAAGESSYNEQFF
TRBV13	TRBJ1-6	CATGQGAYNSPLHF
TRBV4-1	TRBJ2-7	CASSQEGSGGVLDEQYF
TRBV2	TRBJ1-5	CAAGELSNQPQHF
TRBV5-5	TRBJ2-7	CASSLLDSGYEQYF
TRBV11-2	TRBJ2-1	CASSPPQGGYNEQFF
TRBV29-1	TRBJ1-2	CSVYRDYGYTF
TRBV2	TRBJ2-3	CASRRTPKGDTQYF
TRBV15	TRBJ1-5	CATSRDQGPAQPQHF
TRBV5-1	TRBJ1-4	CASSLGTGGSEKLFF
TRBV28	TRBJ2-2	CASRPGQLNTGELFF
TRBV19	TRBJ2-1	CASSPRTSGGAAYNEQFF
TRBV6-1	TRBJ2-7	CASSEGPVYYEQYF
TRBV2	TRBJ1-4	CASSGHAATNEKLFF
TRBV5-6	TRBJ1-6	CASSERNSPLHF
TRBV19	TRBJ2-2	CASSILGAANTGELFF
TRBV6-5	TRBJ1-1	CASNRRVGTEAFF